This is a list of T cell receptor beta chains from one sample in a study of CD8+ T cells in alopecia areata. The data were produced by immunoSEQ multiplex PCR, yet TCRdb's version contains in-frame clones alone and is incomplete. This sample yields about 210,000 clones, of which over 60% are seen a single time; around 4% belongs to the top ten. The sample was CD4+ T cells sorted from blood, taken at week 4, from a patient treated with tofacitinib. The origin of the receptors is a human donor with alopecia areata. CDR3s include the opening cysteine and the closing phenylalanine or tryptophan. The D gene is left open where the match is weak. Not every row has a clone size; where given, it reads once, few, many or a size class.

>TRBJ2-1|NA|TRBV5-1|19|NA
CASSFPQLVCRVSWNEQFF
TGCGCCAGCAGCTTTCCCCAGCTGGTTTGCAGGGTGTCTTGGAATGAGCAGTTCTTC
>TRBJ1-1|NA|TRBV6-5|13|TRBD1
CASTQQGIGEAFF
TGTGCCAGCACCCAACAGGGGATCGGTGAAGCTTTCTTT
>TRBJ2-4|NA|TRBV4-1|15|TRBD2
CASSPGGFAKNIQYF
TGCGCCAGCAGCCCGGGAGGGTTTGCCAAAAACATTCAGTACTTC
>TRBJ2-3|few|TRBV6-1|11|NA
CANPPKDTQYF
TGTGCCAACCCGCCAAAAGATACGCAGTATTTT
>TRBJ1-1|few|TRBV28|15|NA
CASSPWEEMGTEAFF
TGTGCCAGCAGCCCCTGGGAGGAGATGGGAACTGAAGCTTTCTTT
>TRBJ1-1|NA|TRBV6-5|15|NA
CASSFGKDYGPEAFF
TGTGCCAGCAGTTTCGGTAAGGACTACGGACCTGAAGCTTTCTTT
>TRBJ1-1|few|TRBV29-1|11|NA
CSARQGIEAFF
TGCAGCGCCAGGCAGGGAATAGAAGCTTTCTTT
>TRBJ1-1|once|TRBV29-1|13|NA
CSVDPRANTEAFF
TGCAGCGTTGACCCCAGGGCGAACACTGAAGCTTTCTTT
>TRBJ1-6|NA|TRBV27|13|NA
CASSITGNSPLHF
TGTGCCAGCAGTATCACAGGGAATTCACCCCTCCACTTT
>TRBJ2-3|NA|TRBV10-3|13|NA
CAISESGRPKQYF
TGTGCCATCAGTGAGTCAGGGAGGCCGAAGCAGTATTTT
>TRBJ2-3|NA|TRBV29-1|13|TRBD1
CSARTGGTDTQYF
TGCAGCGCTAGGACAGGGGGCACAGATACGCAGTATTTT
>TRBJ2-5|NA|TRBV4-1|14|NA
CASSQDSWGETQYF
TGCGCCAGCAGCCAAGACTCGTGGGGGGAGACCCAGTACTTC
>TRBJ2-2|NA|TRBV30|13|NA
CAWSVGLTGELFF
TGTGCCTGGAGTGTAGGTTTAACCGGGGAGCTGTTTTTT
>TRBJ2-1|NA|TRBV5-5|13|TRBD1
CASSPGGGDEQFF
TGTGCCAGCAGTCCAGGGGGCGGCGATGAGCAGTTCTTC
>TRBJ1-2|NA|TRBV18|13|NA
CASSPGQDYGYTF
TGTGCCAGCTCACCGGGACAAGACTATGGCTACACCTTC
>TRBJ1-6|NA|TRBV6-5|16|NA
CASSYSKGGSGSPLHF
TGTGCCAGCAGTTACTCGAAGGGGGGGAGCGGCTCACCCCTCCACTTT
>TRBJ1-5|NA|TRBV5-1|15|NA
CASSLAGQRNQPQHF
TGCGCCAGCAGCTTGGCCGGACAGAGAAATCAGCCCCAGCATTTT
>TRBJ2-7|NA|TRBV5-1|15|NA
CASSTGQSISYEQYF
TGCGCCAGCAGCACCGGACAGTCGATCTCCTACGAGCAGTACTTC
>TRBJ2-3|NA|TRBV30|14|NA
CAWSRRGSTDTQYF
TGTGCCTGGAGTAGGCGGGGTAGCACAGATACGCAGTATTTT
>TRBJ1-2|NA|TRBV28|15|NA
CASSSSGVVDYGYTF
TGTGCCAGCAGTAGCTCGGGGGTGGTGGACTATGGCTACACCTTC
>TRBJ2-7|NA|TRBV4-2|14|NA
CASSQVALPAEQYF
TGTGCCAGCAGCCAAGTGGCACTACCGGCCGAGCAGTACTTC
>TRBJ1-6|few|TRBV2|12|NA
CASSGRQWPLHF
TGTGCCAGCAGTGGGAGGCAGTGGCCCCTCCACTTT
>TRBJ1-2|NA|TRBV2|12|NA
CASRTDNPDYTF
TGTGCCAGCAGGACAGACAATCCCGACTACACCTTC
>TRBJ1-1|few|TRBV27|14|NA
CASSLRTANTEAFF
TGTGCCAGCAGTTTACGGACAGCGAACACTGAAGCTTTCTTT
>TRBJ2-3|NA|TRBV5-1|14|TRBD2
CATRTSTLTDTQYF
TGCGCCACGAGGACTAGCACCCTCACGGATACGCAGTATTTT
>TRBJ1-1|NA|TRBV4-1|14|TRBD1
CASRTGTGVTEAFF
TGCGCCAGCCGCACCGGGACAGGAGTCACTGAAGCTTTCTTT